The clone carrying this T cell receptor (beta chain) was seen a few times. Its antigen remains unidentified. This entry comes from a study of lung T cells in sarcoidosis with Löfgren's syndrome. TCRdb analysed the reads with MiXCR anew, one entry per CDR3 protein. The sample includes around 60,000 distinct CDR3 sequences, less than 25% of them seen just once. V was pared by 7 bases and J by 0 bases, with 13 bases between. The CDR3 covers 15 residues. CDR1 SNHLY and CDR2 FYNNEI come from the germline V gene. The study, taken as a whole, reports: Löfgren's syndrome patients reportedly showed greatest TRAV12-1 and TRBV2 expansion versus controls. Recognition of an unidentified sarcoidosis antigen was only suggested. TRBV2 was the preferred pairing partner of TRAV12-1, with similar CDR3s. Multiple Löfgren's syndrome patients reportedly shared TRAV12-1 and TRBV2 CDR3 motifs, suggesting public CD4+ TCRs.

This TCR was recovered from a human donor with sarcoidosis (Löfgren's syndrome or another form), or a control subject (not recorded which). Sequencing was done on a sample of CD4+ T cells from PBMCs. The chain couples TRBV2 to TRBJ1-3; D is perhaps TRBD1 (6 bases). The CDR3 DNA reads as TGTGCCAGCAAGGTGGACAGTAGCTCTGGAAACACCATATATTTT. Amino acids: CASKVDSSSGNTIYF. Combining the CDR3 with reference TRBV2 and TRBJ1-3 gives the whole variable domain EPEVTQTPSHQVTQMGQEVILRCVPISNHLYFYWYRQILGQKVEFLVSFYNNEISEKSEIFDDQFSVERPDGSNFTLKIRSTKLEDSAMYFCASKVDSSSGNTIYFGEGSWLTVV.